Below are 32 T cell receptor beta chains sequenced from a single sample in a study of blood T cells in healthy people across ages. Alongside a J-beta primer mix, a sample-barcoded 5' primer served in a second PCR lasting roughly 7 to 12 cycles. TCRdb re-analysed the 5' RACE reads in MiXCR, keeping a single row per CDR3 protein. The top ten hold 15% of the sample, which has about 650,000 distinct CDR3 sequences, roughly 30% seen once. The sample was blood. The receptors originated from a woman of 80 years or more in good health.

This sequence joins TRBV27 and TRBJ2-4; TRBD2 matches at 8 bases. The closer fit of TRBJ2-7 to the DNA end suggests the J call may be wrong. The CDR3 is made up of 14 amino acids. Germline V gene sequence: CDR1 MNHEY, CDR2 SMNVEV (reference sequence). DNA for the CDR3: TGTGCCAGCAGCCAATTCGGGGGGGACTACGAGCAGTACTTC. Its protein product is CASSQFGGDYEQYF.

This clonotype was seen a few times. Being one base from a much bigger clone, this may be a read error. The rearrangement joins TRBV7-2 to TRBJ1-2; 7 bases fit TRBD1. Germline CDR1 is SGHTA and CDR2 is FQGNSA. The CDR3 length is 15 residues. With V trimmed by 1 base and J by 4 bases, 6 bases remained unmatched. The CDR3 spells CASSLDPDRRYGYTF. CDR3 nucleotides: TGTGCCAGCAGCTTAGACCCGGACAGGCGCTATGGCTACACCTTC.

Notes on this clonotype: It may be a read error: a sequence one base away is much more abundant. The chain joins TRBV18 to TRBJ1-2, with TRBD1 matching over 7 bases. This CDR3 region has 17 residues. Germline CDR1 KGHSH, CDR2 LQKENI. This CDR3 reads CASSRASPGQPKYGHTF. In nucleotides, the CDR3 is TGTGCCAGCTCACGTGCCTCCCCGGGACAGCCTAAGTATGGCCACACCTTC.

The V and J genes are TRBV6-2 or TRBV6-3 and TRBJ2-7; 10 bases are a match to TRBD1. The junction had 7 bases not matched to a gene; V was cut back by 2 bases and J by 3 bases. This CDR3 has 16 amino acids. The germline V gene has CDR1 MNHEY and CDR2 SVGEGT. The CDR3 reads CASSYPTGDRGYEQYF. CDR3 bases: TGTGCCAGCAGTTACCCTACCGGGGACAGGGGCTACGAGCAGTACTTC.

The chain recombines TRBV20-1 with TRBJ2-1, with 13 bases lining up with TRBD2. The CDR3 sequence is 15 residues long. The germline V gene encodes CDR1 DFQATT and CDR2 SNEGSKA (reference sequence). V trimming: 2 bases; J trimming: 5 bases; junction bases outside the gene matches: 3. The CDR3 nucleotides read TGCAGTGCTAGAAGTGGACTAGCGGGGGACAATGAGCAGTTCTTC. Translation: CSARSGLAGDNEQFF.

This clonotype was counted at least ten times. The chain has TRBV5-1 and TRBJ2-5; D remains ambiguous. In germline, CDR1 is SGHRS, CDR2 YFSETQ. The CDR3 totals 14 residues. Trimming pared 3 bases from V and 3 bases from J, leaving 12 bases between. The CDR3 DNA sequence: TGCGCCAGCAGCTCAGAGGACGGTAAAGAGACCCAGTACTTC. Protein: CASSSEDGKETQYF.

This clonotype was counted between two and nine times. This chain links TRBV28 with TRBJ2-1; TRBD1 is a possible D gene (6 bases). Germline values: CDR1 MDHEN, CDR2 SYDVKM. The V end lost 7 bases, the J end lost 0 bases, and 22 bases lay between the germline ends. This CDR3 is 18 amino acids long. The CDR3 DNA is TGTGCCAGCAATTCCATGGGGGCTCACCCCAGCTCCTACAATGAGCAGTTCTTC. It specifies CASNSMGAHPSSYNEQFF.

This chain uses TRBV29-1 with TRBJ2-3; D is perhaps TRBD2 (6 bases). V lost 6 bases and J lost 8, with 18 bases in between. The CDR3 totals 13 residues. The germline gives CDR1 SQVTM, CDR2 ANQGSEA. CDR3 nucleotide sequence: TGCAGCGTCGGGACGGCGGGGTTGGGTACGCAGTATTTT. Protein: CSVGTAGLGTQYF.

The chain carries TRBV2 and TRBJ1-6, with D possibly being TRBD1 (5 bases). The germline CDR1 and CDR2 sequences are SNHLY and FYNNEI. This CDR3 spans 13 amino acids. V lost 8 bases and J 9 bases, leaving 14 bases between the germline ends. This CDR3 reads CASGDPKTSPLHF. As DNA, the CDR3 is TGTGCCAGCGGGGACCCGAAGACTTCACCCCTCCACTTT.

This clonotype showed up just a few times. The rearrangement links TRBV20-1 to TRBJ2-7; D ambiguous. Germline V gives CDR1 DFQATT, CDR2 SNEGSKA (reference sequence). V dropped 2 bases and J dropped 1 base, with 9 bases sitting between them. This CDR3 contains 13 residues. CDR3 amino acids: CSARKTGSYEQYF. The CDR3 DNA sequence: TGCAGTGCTAGAAAGACTGGATCCTACGAGCAGTACTTC.

V usage is TRBV29-1 and J usage is TRBJ2-7; D possibly corresponds to TRBD2 (5 bases). V was pared by 6 bases and J by 0 bases, with 15 bases between. Germline lookup yields CDR1 SQVTM and CDR2 ANQGSEA. CDR3 length: 14 residues. CDR3 bases: TGCAGCGTATCACTAGGGTTGGGCTCCTACGAGCAGTACTTC. It encodes CSVSLGLGSYEQYF.

Comments on this clonotype: One base away lies a much larger clone, so this may be a sequencing read error. Given the absence of the conserved phenylalanine or tryptophan at the CDR3 end, a read error is likely. This sequence joins TRBV14 and TRBJ2-3; D unclear. The CDR3 extends over 12 amino acids. Germline V CDR1 and CDR2: SGHDN, FVKESK. Trimming removed 6 bases from V and 2 bases from J, with 6 bases in between. The CDR3 reads CASRDITDTQYV. CDR3 in DNA: TGTGCCAGCAGAGACATCACAGATACGCAGTATGTT.

This clonotype was picked up a small number of times. The V gene is TRBV2, the J gene TRBJ1-2; 7 nucleotides agree with TRBD1. Per germline, CDR1 SNHLY and CDR2 FYNNEI. V lost 8 bases, J lost 2 bases, and 5 bases stayed unmatched. The CDR3 is 13 amino acids. The CDR3 nucleotides are TGTGCCAGCCACCAGGGGGAGAACTATGGCTACACCTTC. Its translation is CASHQGENYGYTF.

This clonotype has only a few counts. The V call is TRBV13, the J call TRBJ2-1; 11 bases match TRBD2. V was clipped by 7 bases and J by 6 bases; unmatched bases: 8. This CDR3 spans 15 amino acids. Germline values: CDR1 PRHDT, CDR2 FYEKMQ (reference sequence). CDR3 protein: CASTGTGLAANEQFF. The CDR3 bases are TGTGCCAGCACCGGAACGGGACTAGCGGCCAATGAGCAGTTCTTC.

V and J are TRBV7-8 and TRBJ1-5; D gene uncertain. In germline, CDR1 is SGHVS, CDR2 FQNEAQ. This CDR3 has 15 residues. The germline V and J ends were trimmed by 5 bases and 5 bases, with 16 bases remaining between them. The CDR3 DNA follows: TGTGCCAGCAGCCTCCCCGGGCCAGGCCATCAGCCCCAGCATTTT. It translates to CASSLPGPGHQPQHF.

This clonotype was seen more than once but under ten times. V is TRBV3-1 and J is TRBJ1-6, with a weak D call TRBD1 (6 bases). The CDR3 runs 14 residues. Germline V gene data show CDR1 as LGHDT and CDR2 as YNNKEL (reference sequence). The ends were cut back, 3 bases at V and 7 bases at J, with 10 bases in the middle. CDR3 protein: CASSHLQGNSPLHF. CDR3 sequence (DNA): TGTGCCAGCAGCCACCTTCAGGGGAATTCACCCCTCCACTTT.

This clonotype has more than one count but fewer than ten. A much more abundant neighbour one base away suggests this may be a read error. The CDR3 sequence: CASSQDPGLPGETQFF. The DNA for the CDR3 is TGTGCCAGCAGCCAAGACCCGGGACTACCAGGGGAGACCCAGTTCTTC. This chain connects TRBV3-1 to TRBJ2-1; maybe TRBD2 (7 bases). V was clipped by 0 bases and J by 13 bases, with 22 bases between them. Germline V gene lookup returns CDR1 LGHDT and CDR2 YNNKEL (reference sequence). The CDR3 runs 16 residues.

This clonotype was seen a handful of times. The genes are TRBV9 and TRBJ2-3; the D is unclear. The CDR3 extends over 15 amino acids. The V end was cut by 0 bases, the J end by 1 base, with 9 bases between. Germline assignment: CDR1 SGDLS and CDR2 YYNGEE. The CDR3 DNA sequence: TGTGCCAGCAGCGTAGAGACGGCGGGCACAGATACGCAGTATTTT. Its protein product is CASSVETAGTDTQYF.

V is TRBV30 and J is TRBJ2-4, with TRBD2 matching over 12 bases. Trimming at V came to 6 bases and at J to 13 bases, leaving 22 bases not matched to a gene. CDR1 is GTSNPN and CDR2 is SVGIG in the germline V gene (reference sequence). This CDR3 contains 17 residues. CDR3 in amino acids: CACGRGASGGVSYGQYF. In DNA form, the CDR3 reads TGTGCCTGCGGGCGGGGGGCTAGCGGGGGGGTCTCCTACGGGCAGTACTTC.

At least ten counts were recorded for this clonotype. V and J are TRBV9 and TRBJ2-7; TRBD2 matches at 10 bases. Per the germline V gene, CDR1 is SGDLS and CDR2 is YYNGEE. V dropped 0 bases and J dropped 4; count of bases not matched to a gene: 4. The CDR3 length is 15 residues. The CDR3 protein is CASSVGTSGVYEQYF. The CDR3 region has the DNA TGTGCCAGCAGCGTAGGAACTAGCGGGGTATACGAGCAGTACTTC.

This clonotype was picked up many times. The chain recombines TRBV9 with TRBJ2-3; 10 nucleotides agree with TRBD2. The CDR3 covers 16 residues. Per germline, CDR1 SGDLS and CDR2 YYNGEE. J was trimmed by 2 bases and V by 0 bases; bases with no gene match: 3. The CDR3 DNA sequence: TGTGCCAGCAGCGTAGGTAGCGGGGGGATCACAGATACGCAGTATTTT. Encoded protein: CASSVGSGGITDTQYF.

This clonotype was seen at least ten times. A read error may explain this, as a much larger clone is one base away. The rearrangement joins TRBV5-1 to TRBJ2-1; D unclear. The germline V gene has CDR1 SGHRS and CDR2 YFSETQ. Trimming removed 2 bases from V and 10 bases from J, with 7 bases in between. This CDR3 spans 11 amino acids. The CDR3 region is CASSFRAEQFF. The CDR3 DNA is TGCGCCAGCAGCTTCCGAGCGGAGCAGTTCTTC.

Regarding this clonotype: A read error is possible here, since a much larger clone lies one base away. This chain links TRBV10-3 with TRBJ2-5; D might be TRBD1 or TRBD2, each matching 5 bases. The CDR3 extends over 16 amino acids. Germline CDR1 ENHRY, CDR2 SYGVKD. In DNA, the CDR3 is TGTGCCATCAGTGAGTCGGGGGTCCTCGGAGGAGAGACCCTGTACTTC. Translation gives CAISESGVLGGETLYF.

This clonotype has at least ten counts. The chain couples TRBV12-3 or TRBV12-4 to TRBJ1-1, with D unclear. This CDR3 has 13 residues. With 7 bases removed from V and 6 bases from J, the gap between germline ends came to 15 bases. The CDR3 is CASTKYRRAEAFF. The DNA for the CDR3 is TGTGCCAGCACCAAATATAGACGCGCTGAAGCTTTCTTT.

This clonotype was seen many times. The CDR3: CASSQSGTNYGYTF. CDR3 DNA sequence: TGCGCCAGCAGCCAATCAGGTACTAACTATGGCTACACCTTC. The V and J genes are TRBV4-3 and TRBJ1-2; no clear D gene. V gave up 2 bases and J gave up 0 bases, with 7 bases separating them. The CDR3 length is 14 residues. Germline loops: CDR1 LGHNA, CDR2 YSLEER.

The rearrangement links TRBV7-9 to TRBJ1-2; D call uncertain. The CDR3 is 15 amino acids. The ends were cut back, 3 bases at V and 1 base at J, with 12 bases in the middle. Germline lookup yields CDR1 SEHNR and CDR2 FQNEAQ (reference sequence). The CDR3 DNA follows: TGTGCCAGCAGCTTGGCGGCCGGCTATAACTATGGCTACACCTTC. Translation gives CASSLAAGYNYGYTF.

The chain couples TRBV6-5 to TRBJ2-1, with D perhaps assigned TRBD1 or TRBD2 (5 bases each). Between the trimmed V and J ends, which lost 2 bases and 9 bases, there was a span of 11 bases. Germline CDR1 and CDR2: MNHEY and SVGAGI. The CDR3 contains 13 residues. The CDR3 is CASSYAGAGEQFF. CDR3 DNA sequence: TGTGCCAGCAGTTACGCCGGGGCGGGTGAGCAGTTCTTC.

This clonotype was found a few times. The V and J genes are TRBV20-1 and TRBJ1-2; D unclear. Per germline, CDR1 DFQATT and CDR2 SNEGSKA (reference sequence). The CDR3 spans 12 residues. Trimming removed 1 base from V and 4 bases from J, with 7 bases in between. This CDR3 is CSARVGVYGYTF. CDR3 bases: TGCAGTGCTAGAGTGGGTGTCTATGGCTACACCTTC.

This clonotype was counted at least ten times. This sequence joins TRBV5-1 and TRBJ2-1, with D hard to call. CDR3 length: 15 residues. Trimming took off 0 bases at V and 8 bases at J, with 15 bases between the two ends. In germline, CDR1 is SGHRS, CDR2 YFSETQ. This CDR3 reads CASSLAPTPTDEQFF. Written as DNA, the CDR3 is TGCGCCAGCAGCTTGGCCCCGACTCCTACGGATGAGCAGTTCTTC.

In its sample, this clonotype was seen many times. V and J are TRBV5-1 and TRBJ1-2; a possible D gene is TRBD1 (6 bases). This CDR3 has 12 residues. V was trimmed by 4 bases and J by 6 bases, leaving 10 bases between them. Per the germline V gene, CDR1 is SGHRS and CDR2 is YFSETQ. The CDR3 DNA follows: TGCGCCAGCAGCGACAGGACGGATGGCTACACCTTC. Its translation: CASSDRTDGYTF.

The rearrangement joins TRBV30 to TRBJ1-1; D gene ambiguous. CDR3 size: 11 residues. V lost 8 bases, J lost 1 base, and 8 bases lay in between. Germline V gene data show CDR1 as GTSNPN and CDR2 as SVGIG (reference sequence). CDR3 residues: CARAGNTEAFF. The DNA for the CDR3 is TGTGCCCGGGCAGGGAACACTGAAGCTTTCTTT. The full variable domain, with the rest looked up from reference TRBV30 and TRBJ1-1, is SQTIHQWPATLVQPVGSPLSLECTVEGTSNPNLYWYRQAAGRGLQLLFYSVGIGQISSEVPQNLSASRPQDRQFILSSKKLLLSDSGFYLCARAGNTEAFFGQGTRLTVV.

This clonotype showed up many times. This rearrangement joins TRBV27 to TRBJ1-5; perhaps TRBD1 as D (5 bases). V was clipped by 6 bases and J by 2 bases, with 11 bases between them. The CDR3 is made up of 14 amino acids. The germline gives CDR1 MNHEY, CDR2 SMNVEV (reference sequence). CDR3 coding DNA: TGTGCCAGCAGCCCTGGGACGGGCAATCAGCCCCAGCATTTT. Its protein is CASSPGTGNQPQHF.